These T cell receptor beta chains were read from a single sample in a study of CD8 T cells in ankylosing spondylitis. TCRdb independently ran MiXCR on the 5' RACE reads; one entry per CDR3 protein. Of about 39,000 distinct CDR3 sequences listed, around a tenth are singletons. What was sequenced was blood, either unsorted or a sorted T cell fraction (not recorded which). The receptor source for this set is a male donor with ankylosing spondylitis or in good health (not recorded which). Each CDR3 is given with its conserved first and last residue. Each record gives: clone size, CDR3 length, D gene, J gene, V gene, CDR3 DNA, CDR3 protein. D genes are given only for firm matches. Only some rows state a clone size, as once, few, many or a class for expanded clones.

few 18 TRBD2 TRBJ2-7 TRBV4-1 TGCGCCAGCAGCCAAGTCCCGGTTCTAGCGGGAGCGTCCTACGAGCAGTACTTC CASSQVPVLAGASYEQYF
NA 16 NA TRBJ2-3 TRBV6-1 TGTGCCAGCAGTGGAGGCCTTAGGCAGGCAGCAGATACGCAGTATTTT CASSGGLRQAADTQYF
NA 13 NA TRBJ2-4 TRBV20-1 TGCAGTGCTAGAGATGCTGGCAGTCTCATTCAGTACTTC CSARDAGSLIQYF
many 16 NA TRBJ2-7 TRBV10-3 TGTGCCATCAGTGAGAGGGCAGGGATAACAACCTACGAGCAGTACTTC CAISERAGITTYEQYF
many 11 NA TRBJ2-7 TRBV29-1 TGCAGCGTTGAAGAGAACTACGAGCAGTACTTC CSVEENYEQYF
many 14 NA TRBJ2-3 TRBV12-3/TRBV12-4 TGTGCCAGCAGACCGAGCGGTGCCACAGATACGCAGTATTTT CASRPSGATDTQYF
many 15 TRBD2 TRBJ2-1 TRBV9 TGTGCCAGCAGCGTTTCTAGCGGATCCTACAATGAGCAGTTCTTC CASSVSSGSYNEQFF
NA 16 TRBD2 TRBJ2-1 TRBV6-1 TGTGCCAGCAGTGAAGCTAGAACTAGCGGGAGTCCTGAGCAGTTCTTC CASSEARTSGSPEQFF
many 15 TRBD2 TRBJ2-1 TRBV12-3/TRBV12-4 TGTGCCAGCAGGCGACTAGCGGGAGAGAACAATGAGCAGTTCTTC CASRRLAGENNEQFF
many 15 NA TRBJ2-2 TRBV5-1 TGCGCCAGCTCCCTCGGGGGATGGGACACCGGGGAGCTGTTTTTT CASSLGGWDTGELFF
many 14 TRBD1 TRBJ2-7 TRBV7-9 TGTGCCAGCAGCCGACAGGGGTGGGCCTACGAGCAGTACTTC CASSRQGWAYEQYF
many 13 NA TRBJ2-5 TRBV5-1 TGCGCCAGCAGCCCCGGGGAACAAGAGACCCAGTACTTC CASSPGEQETQYF
many 14 NA TRBJ2-2 TRBV5-1 TGCGCCAGCAGCTTGTATCTGAACACCGGGGAGCTGTTTTTT CASSLYLNTGELFF
NA 15 TRBD1 TRBJ1-5 TRBV30 TGTGCCTGGAGTAAGGGGGCTTATAGCAATCAGCCCCAGCATTTT CAWSKGAYSNQPQHF
medium-sized 13 NA TRBJ2-7 TRBV20-1 TGCAGTACTCACGAGGACAGCTCCTACGAGCAGTACTTC CSTHEDSSYEQYF
many 13 NA TRBJ1-1 TRBV18 TGTGCCAGCTCACCTGACCGGTACGATGAAGCTTTCTTT CASSPDRYDEAFF
many 15 TRBD2 TRBJ2-7 TRBV6-1 TGTGCCAGCAGGGTCCAGCGGGGACTCTCCTACGAGCAGTACTTC CASRVQRGLSYEQYF